Listed below are T cell receptor beta chains from one sample, sequenced in a study of cytomegalovirus exposure and HLA in healthy donors. TCRdb keeps only in-frame clones here, not all; method: immunoSEQ multiplex PCR. The repertoire holds 100,000 to 140,000 clones, 65% to 80% seen once, with under 5% in the top ten. Sequences were obtained from PBMCs. The origin of the receptors is a male donor in good health and CMV-seronegative. The CDR3 runs from the conserved cysteine through the conserved F or W. The order of the fields is D gene, J gene, clone size, V gene, CDR3 protein, CDR3 DNA. A D gene is named only where the DNA matches it firmly. Clone size appears in some rows only: once, few, many, or a class for an expanded clone.

d_gene: TRBD1; j_gene: TRBJ1-1; abundance: -; v_gene: TRBV27; CDR3aa: CASSFSGTGATEAFF; CDR3nt: TGTGCCAGCAGTTTCTCCGGGACAGGGGCCACTGAAGCTTTCTTT
d_gene: TRBD1; j_gene: TRBJ2-5; abundance: -; v_gene: TRBV29-1; CDR3aa: CSVPPRDRRDETQYF; CDR3nt: TGCAGCGTTCCCCCCCGGGACAGGAGGGATGAGACCCAGTACTTC
d_gene: TRBD2; j_gene: TRBJ2-7; abundance: -; v_gene: TRBV7-9; CDR3aa: CASSSPLGLAGVHEQYF; CDR3nt: TGTGCCAGCAGCTCACCCCTCGGACTAGCGGGAGTACACGAGCAGTACTTC
d_gene: TRBD1; j_gene: TRBJ2-1; abundance: -; v_gene: TRBV10-1; CDR3aa: CASSITGGGYNEQFF; CDR3nt: TGCGCCAGCAGCATCACAGGGGGCGGCTACAATGAGCAGTTCTTC
d_gene: -; j_gene: TRBJ2-6; abundance: few; v_gene: TRBV28; CDR3aa: CASLGGGPPSGANVLTF; CDR3nt: TGTGCCAGCCTGGGGGGAGGCCCTCCCTCTGGGGCCAACGTCCTGACTTTC
d_gene: -; j_gene: TRBJ2-7; abundance: -; v_gene: TRBV5-1; CDR3aa: CASSSRGSYEQYF; CDR3nt: TGCGCCAGCAGCTCGAGAGGAAGCTACGAGCAGTACTTC
d_gene: -; j_gene: TRBJ1-1; abundance: few; v_gene: TRBV6-5; CDR3aa: CASSYSEMNTEAFF; CDR3nt: TGTGCCAGCAGTTATTCAGAAATGAACACTGAAGCTTTCTTT
d_gene: -; j_gene: TRBJ1-5; abundance: -; v_gene: TRBV5-1; CDR3aa: CASSYTPNQAQHF; CDR3nt: TGCGCCAGCAGCTATACCCCAAATCAGGCCCAGCATTTT
d_gene: -; j_gene: TRBJ1-1; abundance: once; v_gene: TRBV9; CDR3aa: CASSVAPGMNTEAFF; CDR3nt: TGTGCCAGCAGCGTAGCCCCAGGAATGAACACTGAAGCTTTCTTT
d_gene: -; j_gene: TRBJ1-1; abundance: few; v_gene: TRBV2; CDR3aa: CASSEGGVGNTEAFF; CDR3nt: TGTGCCAGCAGTGAAGGGGGCGTCGGGAACACTGAAGCTTTCTTT
d_gene: TRBD1; j_gene: TRBJ1-5; abundance: -; v_gene: TRBV28; CDR3aa: CASRYKPGTGTISNQPQHF; CDR3nt: TGTGCCAGCAGGTATAAACCCGGGACAGGGACCATTAGCAATCAGCCCCAGCATTTT
d_gene: -; j_gene: TRBJ2-3; abundance: -; v_gene: TRBV5-6; CDR3aa: CASSLAARSTDTQYF; CDR3nt: TGTGCCAGCAGCTTGGCCGCGCGGAGCACAGATACGCAGTATTTT
d_gene: TRBD1; j_gene: TRBJ2-3; abundance: -; v_gene: TRBV25-1; CDR3aa: CASSESDRDSGTQYF; CDR3nt: TGTGCCAGCAGTGAATCGGACAGGGACTCCGGTACGCAGTATTTT
d_gene: TRBD2; j_gene: TRBJ2-5; abundance: once; v_gene: TRBV11-2; CDR3aa: CASSQGTSGSGETQYF; CDR3nt: TGTGCCAGCAGCCAGGGGACTAGCGGGAGTGGAGAGACCCAGTACTTC
d_gene: -; j_gene: TRBJ1-2; abundance: -; v_gene: TRBV7-8; CDR3aa: CASSLLGQGLNYGYTF; CDR3nt: TGTGCCAGCAGCTTACTTGGGCAGGGTCTTAACTATGGCTACACCTTC
d_gene: -; j_gene: TRBJ2-7; abundance: few; v_gene: TRBV5-1; CDR3aa: CASSPTRGGVEQYF; CDR3nt: TGCGCCAGCAGCCCTACAAGGGGGGGCGTCGAGCAGTACTTC
d_gene: -; j_gene: TRBJ1-1; abundance: -; v_gene: TRBV7-9; CDR3aa: CASRRTAEAFF; CDR3nt: TGTGCCAGCAGAAGGACAGCTGAAGCTTTCTTT
d_gene: -; j_gene: TRBJ1-1; abundance: -; v_gene: TRBV11-2; CDR3aa: CASSLSPTVNTEAFF; CDR3nt: TGTGCCAGCAGCTTATCTCCGACTGTGAACACTGAAGCTTTCTTT
d_gene: TRBD2; j_gene: TRBJ2-6; abundance: -; v_gene: TRBV30; CDR3aa: CAWSVRGGGGANVLTF; CDR3nt: TGTGCCTGGAGTGTACGTGGGGGGGGTGGGGCCAACGTCCTGACTTTC
d_gene: TRBD2; j_gene: TRBJ2-3; abundance: -; v_gene: TRBV4-1; CDR3aa: CASSQDAVGLSTDTQYF; CDR3nt: TGCGCCAGCAGCCAAGATGCGGTGGGACTAAGCACAGATACGCAGTATTTT
d_gene: TRBD2; j_gene: TRBJ2-6; abundance: -; v_gene: TRBV7-9; CDR3aa: CASSLGWTSGISGANVLTF; CDR3nt: TGTGCCAGCAGCTTAGGGTGGACTAGCGGGATCTCTGGGGCCAACGTCCTGACTTTC
d_gene: -; j_gene: TRBJ2-5; abundance: -; v_gene: TRBV4-1; CDR3aa: CASSPKGMRETQYF; CDR3nt: TGCGCCAGCAGCCCAAAGGGGATGCGAGAGACCCAGTACTTC
d_gene: -; j_gene: TRBJ1-1; abundance: -; v_gene: TRBV27; CDR3aa: CASSETAMNTEAFF; CDR3nt: TGTGCCAGCAGTGAGACAGCGATGAACACTGAAGCTTTCTTT
d_gene: TRBD1; j_gene: TRBJ1-2; abundance: -; v_gene: TRBV9; CDR3aa: CASSVNRGNGYTF; CDR3nt: TGTGCCAGCAGCGTGAACAGGGGTAACGGCTACACCTTC